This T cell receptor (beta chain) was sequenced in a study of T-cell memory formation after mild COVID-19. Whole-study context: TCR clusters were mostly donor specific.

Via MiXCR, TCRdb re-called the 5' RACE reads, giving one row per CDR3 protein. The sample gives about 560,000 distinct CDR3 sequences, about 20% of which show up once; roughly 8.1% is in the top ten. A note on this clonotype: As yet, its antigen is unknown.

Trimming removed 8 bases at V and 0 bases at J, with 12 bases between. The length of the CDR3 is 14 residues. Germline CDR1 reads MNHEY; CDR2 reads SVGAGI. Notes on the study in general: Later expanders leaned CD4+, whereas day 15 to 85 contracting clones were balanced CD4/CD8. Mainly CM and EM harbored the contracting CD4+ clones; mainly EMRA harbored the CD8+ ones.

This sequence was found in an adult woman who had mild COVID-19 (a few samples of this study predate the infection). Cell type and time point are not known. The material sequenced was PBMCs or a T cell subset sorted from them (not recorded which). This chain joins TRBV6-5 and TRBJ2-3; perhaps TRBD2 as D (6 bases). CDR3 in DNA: TGTGCCAGCGAGTCAGGGACTAGCACAGATACGCAGTATTTT. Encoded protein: CASESGTSTDTQYF.